This T cell receptor beta chain comes out of a study of CD8 T cells in ankylosing spondylitis. The CDR3 sequence is 16 residues long. V trimming: 7 bases; J trimming: 6 bases; junction bases outside the gene matches: 10. Germline CDR1 reads MNHEY; CDR2 reads SMNVEV (reference sequence). Each TCR beta library was made by quantitative 5'-RACE that incorporated molecular barcodes. MiXCR, applied by TCRdb to the 5' RACE reads, yields one record per CDR3 protein. The sample shows just over 300,000 distinct CDR3 sequences, under 25% of them seen only once. This receptor was taken from a female donor with ankylosing spondylitis or in good health (not recorded which). The sample was blood, either unsorted or a sorted T cell fraction (not recorded which). This rearrangement joins TRBV27 to TRBJ2-1, with 12 nucleotides matching TRBD2. In nucleotides, the CDR3 is TGTGCCAGCATGTGGTCTAGGACTAGCGGGACCAATGAGCAGTTCTTC. Translating it yields CASMWSRTSGTNEQFF.